A selection of T cell receptor beta chains follows, all from one sample in a study of CD8 T cells in Susac syndrome. TCRdb passed the immunoSEQ multiplex PCR reads through MiXCR, listing each CDR3 protein once. The sample carries tens of thousands of distinct CDR3 sequences, around 94% recorded once. Specimen: CD8+ T cells from PBMCs. These receptors were obtained from a human donor with Susac syndrome. CDR3s include the opening cysteine and the closing phenylalanine or tryptophan. D genes are given only for firm matches. Only some rows state a clone size, as once, few, many or a class for expanded clones.

j_call,cdr3_length,clone_size,d_call,v_call,cdr3_aa,cdr3_nt
TRBJ2-3,15,-,TRBD2,TRBV3-1,CASSLTGTTTDTQYF,TGTGCCAGCAGCCTTACCGGGACTACCACAGATACGCAGTATTTT
TRBJ2-7,15,-,-,TRBV19,CASSIDQGSTYEQYF,TGTGCCAGTAGTATAGATCAAGGGTCCACCTACGAGCAGTACTTC
TRBJ1-5,15,-,-,TRBV28,CASSFLQSSNQPQHF,TGTGCCAGCAGTTTTCTCCAGAGTAGCAATCAGCCCCAGCATTTT
TRBJ2-5,14,-,-,TRBV5-1,CASSYRDSQETQYF,TGCGCCAGCAGCTATCGGGACTCCCAAGAGACCCAGTACTTC
TRBJ2-3,21,-,TRBD2,TRBV28,CASSLNLLGGLAEENTDTQYF,TGTGCCAGCAGTTTAAACCTTCTAGGGGGACTAGCGGAGGAGAACACAGATACGCAGTATTTT
TRBJ1-2,15,-,TRBD1,TRBV27,CASSSPGQGADGYTF,TGTGCCAGCAGTTCTCCGGGACAGGGGGCTGATGGCTACACCTTC
TRBJ2-1,16,-,TRBD2,TRBV9,CASSVGGGSGYNEQFF,TGTGCCAGCAGCGTAGGTGGCGGGAGTGGCTACAATGAGCAGTTCTTC
TRBJ2-1,12,-,-,TRBV30,CAWSGRFGEQFF,TGTGCCTGGAGTGGCCGTTTTGGTGAGCAGTTCTTC
TRBJ2-7,12,-,-,TRBV19,CASNTGNYEQYF,TGTGCCAGTAATACAGGGAACTACGAGCAGTACTTC
TRBJ2-2,23,-,TRBD2,TRBV4-1,CASSQGYLGALLAGDANTGELFF,TGCGCCAGCAGCCAAGGTTATTTAGGGGCCTTACTAGCGGGAGACGCGAACACCGGGGAGCTGTTTTTT
TRBJ1-5,16,-,TRBD1,TRBV7-9,CASSLGDSYRNQPQHF,TGTGCCAGCAGCTTAGGGGACAGCTACCGCAATCAGCCCCAGCATTTT
TRBJ1-2,14,-,-,TRBV7-9,CASSPIDSNYGYTF,TGTGCCAGCAGCCCTATCGACAGCAACTATGGCTACACCTTC
TRBJ2-2,16,-,TRBD1,TRBV12-3/TRBV12-4,CASSLGDSGGTGELFF,TGTGCCAGCAGTTTGGGGGACAGCGGTGGCACCGGGGAGCTGTTTTTT
TRBJ1-2,14,-,-,TRBV4-1,CASSQTAGNYGYTF,TGCGCCAGCAGCCAGACCGCAGGGAACTATGGCTACACCTTC
TRBJ2-1,15,-,TRBD2,TRBV12-3/TRBV12-4,CASIMALAGGTEQFF,TGTGCCAGCATCATGGCGCTAGCGGGAGGAACTGAGCAGTTCTTC
TRBJ2-5,11,-,-,TRBV2,CASSGVETQYF,TGTGCCAGCAGTGGGGTGGAGACCCAGTACTTC
TRBJ2-1,17,-,-,TRBV4-2,CASSQEGQGFSYNEQFF,TGTGCCAGCAGCCAAGAGGGGCAGGGGTTCTCCTACAATGAGCAGTTCTTC
TRBJ2-2,14,-,-,TRBV7-9,CASSSPGATGELFF,TGTGCCAGCAGTTCCCCGGGGGCTACCGGGGAGCTGTTTTTT
TRBJ2-2,12,-,-,TRBV7-9,CASSFGPGELFF,TGTGCCAGCAGCTTCGGTCCCGGGGAGCTGTTTTTT
TRBJ2-7,18,-,-,TRBV15,CATSRGRPIEVSGYEQYF,TGTGCCACCAGCAGAGGACGGCCGATTGAAGTTAGCGGCTACGAGCAGTACTTC
TRBJ2-3,14,-,TRBD2,TRBV29-1,CSVTVGGSTDTQYF,TGCAGCGTTACTGTGGGAGGGAGCACAGATACGCAGTATTTT
TRBJ1-5,19,-,-,TRBV15,CATSRDDTGRLYSNQPQHF,TGTGCCACCAGCAGAGATGATACAGGCCGATTATATAGCAATCAGCCCCAGCATTTT
TRBJ1-1,15,-,-,TRBV6-2/TRBV6-3,CASSYSWGLTTEAFF,TGTGCCAGCAGTTACTCATGGGGATTGACCACTGAAGCTTTCTTT
TRBJ2-2,13,-,-,TRBV29-1,CSVVQGDTGELFF,TGCAGCGTTGTCCAGGGCGATACCGGGGAGCTGTTTTTT
TRBJ2-5,15,-,-,TRBV29-1,CSVEVVLQVPETQYF,TGCAGCGTTGAAGTCGTATTACAGGTTCCGGAGACCCAGTACTTC
TRBJ2-5,13,-,-,TRBV7-2,CASSLGMGETQYF,TGTGCCAGCAGCTTGGGGATGGGAGAGACCCAGTACTTC
TRBJ2-1,17,-,-,TRBV6-2/TRBV6-3,CASLSPYEKGVTEEQFF,TGTGCCAGCCTATCCCCTTATGAGAAGGGGGTTACAGAGGAGCAGTTCTTC
TRBJ1-1,15,once,TRBD1,TRBV20-1,CSAVTLTGENTEAFF,TGCAGTGCTGTTACCCTGACAGGGGAGAACACTGAAGCTTTCTTT
TRBJ2-1,12,few,-,TRBV19,CASETSANEQFF,TGTGCCAGTGAAACGTCGGCAAATGAGCAGTTCTTC
TRBJ2-4,14,-,TRBD2,TRBV5-1,CASSARGDEDIQYF,TGCGCCAGCAGCGCTCGGGGGGATGAGGACATTCAGTACTTC
TRBJ1-2,14,-,-,TRBV7-9,CASSPSQLGYGYTF,TGTGCCAGCAGTCCCTCCCAGCTGGGCTATGGCTACACCTTC
TRBJ1-1,15,-,TRBD1,TRBV12-3/TRBV12-4,CASSFGTGLRTEAFF,TGTGCCAGCAGTTTCGGGACAGGGTTGCGGACTGAAGCTTTCTTT
TRBJ2-7,15,-,TRBD1,TRBV20-1,CSARDAQGETGEQYF,TGCAGTGCTAGAGACGCACAGGGGGAGACTGGCGAGCAGTACTTC
TRBJ1-6,15,-,-,TRBV30,CAYQTLLGANSPLHF,TGTGCCTATCAAACCCTTCTGGGGGCTAATTCACCCCTCCACTTT
TRBJ2-5,10,once,-,TRBV7-9,CASEGETQYF,TGTGCCAGCGAGGGGGAGACCCAGTACTTC
TRBJ2-5,14,-,TRBD2,TRBV29-1,CSVWTGLVSETQYF,TGCAGCGTTTGGACGGGACTAGTCTCGGAGACCCAGTACTTC
TRBJ2-5,15,-,-,TRBV19,CASSTRIQTQETQYF,TGTGCCAGTAGTACTCGGATACAGACCCAAGAGACCCAGTACTTC
TRBJ2-2,12,-,TRBD1,TRBV29-1,CSVGTAAGELSF,TGCAGCGTCGGGACAGCAGCCGGGGAGCTGTCTTTT
TRBJ2-7,13,-,-,TRBV4-2,CASSQDLGYEQYF,TGTGCCAGCAGCCAAGATCTTGGATACGAGCAGTACTTC
TRBJ2-2,12,once,-,TRBV24-1,CATEGIIGELFF,TGTGCCACGGAGGGAATAATCGGGGAGCTGTTTTTT
TRBJ2-2,14,-,TRBD1,TRBV7-9,CASSWDSGIGELFF,TGTGCCAGCAGTTGGGACAGTGGGATCGGGGAGCTGTTTTTT
TRBJ1-1,13,-,-,TRBV12-3/TRBV12-4,CASSLYPNTEAFF,TGTGCCAGCAGCCTGTACCCTAACACTGAAGCTTTCTTT
TRBJ2-5,13,-,-,TRBV6-5,CASSPGGRETQYF,TGTGCCAGCAGCCCAGGGGGGAGAGAGACCCAGTACTTC
TRBJ1-4,14,-,-,TRBV30,CAWSVLGDGEKLFF,TGTGCCTGGAGTGTATTGGGGGATGGCGAAAAACTGTTTTTT
TRBJ2-3,15,-,-,TRBV20-1,CSARDWDNAVDTQYF,TGCAGTGCTAGAGATTGGGACAACGCTGTCGATACGCAGTATTTT
TRBJ1-2,16,-,-,TRBV9,CASSVEGELGASGYTF,TGTGCCAGCAGCGTAGAGGGGGAACTCGGGGCCTCTGGCTACACCTTC
TRBJ2-5,17,-,TRBD2,TRBV13,CASSLGLSGGAQETQYF,TGTGCCAGCAGCTTAGGCCTTAGCGGGGGTGCTCAAGAGACCCAGTACTTC
TRBJ2-1,15,-,TRBD1,TRBV5-4,CASSDDRGPYNEQFF,TGTGCCAGCAGCGATGACAGGGGGCCCTACAATGAGCAGTTCTTC
TRBJ2-7,15,-,-,TRBV5-4,CASSFLWALGYEQYF,TGTGCCAGCAGCTTTCTCTGGGCCTTGGGCTACGAGCAGTACTTC
TRBJ1-1,14,-,-,TRBV5-1,CASSLGDAGSEAFF,TGCGCCAGCAGCTTGGGGGACGCAGGATCTGAAGCTTTCTTT
TRBJ1-2,14,-,-,TRBV9,CASSVDGGSFGYTF,TGTGCCAGCAGCGTGGACGGGGGGAGTTTTGGCTACACCTTC
TRBJ1-4,14,-,TRBD1,TRBV5-6,CASSFGQGSEKLFF,TGTGCCAGCAGCTTTGGACAGGGAAGTGAAAAACTGTTTTTT